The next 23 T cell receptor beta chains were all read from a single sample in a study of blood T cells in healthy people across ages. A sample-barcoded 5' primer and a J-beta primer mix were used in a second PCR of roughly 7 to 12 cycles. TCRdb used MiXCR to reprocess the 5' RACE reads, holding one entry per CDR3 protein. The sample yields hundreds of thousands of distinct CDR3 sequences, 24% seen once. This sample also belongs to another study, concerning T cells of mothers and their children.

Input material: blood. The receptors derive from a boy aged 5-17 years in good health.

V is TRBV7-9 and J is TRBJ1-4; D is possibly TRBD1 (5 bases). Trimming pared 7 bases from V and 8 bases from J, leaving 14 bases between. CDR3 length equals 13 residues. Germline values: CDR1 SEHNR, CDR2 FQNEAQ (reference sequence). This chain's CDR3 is CASNGDSYEKLFF. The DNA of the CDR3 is TGTGCCAGCAACGGGGACTCATACGAAAAACTGTTTTTT.

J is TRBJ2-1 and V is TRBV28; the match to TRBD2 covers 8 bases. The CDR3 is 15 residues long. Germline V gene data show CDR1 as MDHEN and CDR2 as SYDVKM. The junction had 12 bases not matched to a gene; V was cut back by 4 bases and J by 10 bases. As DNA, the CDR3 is TGTGCCAGCAGTTGGGGACTAGACGGCTACCGGGAGCAGTTCTTC. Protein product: CASSWGLDGYREQFF. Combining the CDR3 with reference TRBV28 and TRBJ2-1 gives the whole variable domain DVKVTQSSRYLVKRTGEKVFLECVQDMDHENMFWYRQDPGLGLRLIYFSYDVKMKEKGDIPEGYSVSREKKERFSLILESASTNQTSMYLCASSWGLDGYREQFFGPGTRLTVL.

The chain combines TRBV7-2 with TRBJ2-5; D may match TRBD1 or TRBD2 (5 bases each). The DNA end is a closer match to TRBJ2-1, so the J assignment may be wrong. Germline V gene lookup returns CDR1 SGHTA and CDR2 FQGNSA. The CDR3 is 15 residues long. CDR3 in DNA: TGTGCCAGCAGCTTCCTGACAGCGGAAAGGAATGAGCAGTTCTTC. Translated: CASSFLTAERNEQFF.

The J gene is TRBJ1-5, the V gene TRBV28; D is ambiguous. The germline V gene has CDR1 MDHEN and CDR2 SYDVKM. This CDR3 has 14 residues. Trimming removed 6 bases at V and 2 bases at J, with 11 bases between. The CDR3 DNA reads TGTGCCAGCAGAGGAGGCGGCTGCAATCAGCCCCAGCATTTT. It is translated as CASRGGGCNQPQHF.

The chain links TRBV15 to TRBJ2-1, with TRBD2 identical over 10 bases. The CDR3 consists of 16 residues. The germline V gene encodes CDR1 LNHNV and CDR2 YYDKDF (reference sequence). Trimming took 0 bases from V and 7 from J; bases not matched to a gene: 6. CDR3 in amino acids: CATSRDRLAGVNEQFF. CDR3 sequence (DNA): TGTGCCACCAGCAGAGACAGGCTAGCGGGAGTAAATGAGCAGTTCTTC.

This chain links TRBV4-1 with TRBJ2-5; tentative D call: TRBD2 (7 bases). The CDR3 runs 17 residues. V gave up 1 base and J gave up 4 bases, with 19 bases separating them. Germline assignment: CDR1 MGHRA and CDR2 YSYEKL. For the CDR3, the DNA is TGCGCCAGCAGCCAAGTGGGAAGCGGGACAAGGCGAGAGACCCAGTACTTC. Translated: CASSQVGSGTRRETQYF.

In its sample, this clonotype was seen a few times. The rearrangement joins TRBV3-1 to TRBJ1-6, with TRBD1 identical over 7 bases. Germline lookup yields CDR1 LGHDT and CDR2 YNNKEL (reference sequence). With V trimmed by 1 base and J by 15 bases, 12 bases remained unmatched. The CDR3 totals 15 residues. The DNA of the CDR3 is TGTGCCAGCAGCCAAGCCGCCCGGACAGGTGGCGACCTCCACTTT. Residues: CASSQAARTGGDLHF.

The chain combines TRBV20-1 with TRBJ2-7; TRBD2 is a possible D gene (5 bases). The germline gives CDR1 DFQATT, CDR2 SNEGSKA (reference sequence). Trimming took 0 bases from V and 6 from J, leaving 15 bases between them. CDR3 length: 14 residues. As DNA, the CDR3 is TGCAGTGCTAGAGACCGCGGAGGCACCGGCGAGCAGTACTTC. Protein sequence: CSARDRGGTGEQYF.

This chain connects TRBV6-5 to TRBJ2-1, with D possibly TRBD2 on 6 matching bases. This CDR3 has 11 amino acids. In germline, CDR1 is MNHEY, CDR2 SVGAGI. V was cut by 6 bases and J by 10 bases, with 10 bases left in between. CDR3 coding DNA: TGTGCCAGCAGATTGAGCGGGGAGCAGTTCTTC. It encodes CASRLSGEQFF.

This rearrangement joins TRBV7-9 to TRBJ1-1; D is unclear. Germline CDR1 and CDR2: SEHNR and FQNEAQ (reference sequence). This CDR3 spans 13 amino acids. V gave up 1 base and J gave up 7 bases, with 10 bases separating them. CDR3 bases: TGTGCCAGCAGCTTAGTCGACCCCTTTGAAGCTTTCTTT. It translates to CASSLVDPFEAFF.

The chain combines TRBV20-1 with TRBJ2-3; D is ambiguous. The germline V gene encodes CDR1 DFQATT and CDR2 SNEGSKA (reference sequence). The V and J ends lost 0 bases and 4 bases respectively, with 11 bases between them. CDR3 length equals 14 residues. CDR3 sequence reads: CSARDLQHADTQYF. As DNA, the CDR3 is TGCAGTGCTAGAGATCTCCAGCACGCAGATACGCAGTATTTT.

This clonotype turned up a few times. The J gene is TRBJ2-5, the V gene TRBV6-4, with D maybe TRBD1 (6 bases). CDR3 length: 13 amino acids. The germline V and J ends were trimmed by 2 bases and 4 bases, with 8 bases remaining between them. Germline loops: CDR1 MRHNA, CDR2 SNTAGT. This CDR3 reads CASSDGGSETQYF. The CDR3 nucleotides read TGTGCCAGCAGTGACGGGGGCTCAGAGACCCAGTACTTC.

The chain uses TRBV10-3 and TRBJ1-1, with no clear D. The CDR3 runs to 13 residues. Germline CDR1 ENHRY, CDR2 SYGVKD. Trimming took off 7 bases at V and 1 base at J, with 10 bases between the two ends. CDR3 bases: TGTGCCATCAACTTGGGAGGGAACACTGAAGCTTTCTTT. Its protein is CAINLGGNTEAFF.

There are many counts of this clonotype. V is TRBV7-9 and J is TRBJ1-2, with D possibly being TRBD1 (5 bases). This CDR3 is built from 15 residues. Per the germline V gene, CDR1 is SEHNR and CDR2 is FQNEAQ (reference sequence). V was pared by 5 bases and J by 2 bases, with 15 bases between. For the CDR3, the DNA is TGTGCCAGCAGCCCCCAGGACATCCGGAACTATGGCTACACCTTC. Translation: CASSPQDIRNYGYTF.

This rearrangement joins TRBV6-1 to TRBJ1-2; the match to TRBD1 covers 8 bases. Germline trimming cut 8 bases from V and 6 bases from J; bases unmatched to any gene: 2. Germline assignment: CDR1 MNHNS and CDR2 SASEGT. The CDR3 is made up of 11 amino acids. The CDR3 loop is CASRTGNGYTF. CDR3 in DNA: TGTGCCAGCCGGACAGGGAATGGCTACACCTTC.

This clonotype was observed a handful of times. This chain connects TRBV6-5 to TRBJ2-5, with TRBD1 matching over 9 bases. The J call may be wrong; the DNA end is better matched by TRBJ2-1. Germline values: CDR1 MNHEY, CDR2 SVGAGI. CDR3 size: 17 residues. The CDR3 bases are TGTGCCAGCAGATACCCCGAGACAGGGGGGGCCTACAATGAGCAGTTCTTC. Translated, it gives CASRYPETGGAYNEQFF.

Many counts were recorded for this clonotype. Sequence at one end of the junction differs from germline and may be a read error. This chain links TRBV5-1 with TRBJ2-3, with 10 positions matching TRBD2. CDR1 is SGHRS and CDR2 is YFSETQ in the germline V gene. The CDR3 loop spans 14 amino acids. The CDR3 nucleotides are TGTGCCAGCAGCTTACTAGCGGGGACAGATACGCAGTATTTT. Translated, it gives CASSLLAGTDTQYF.

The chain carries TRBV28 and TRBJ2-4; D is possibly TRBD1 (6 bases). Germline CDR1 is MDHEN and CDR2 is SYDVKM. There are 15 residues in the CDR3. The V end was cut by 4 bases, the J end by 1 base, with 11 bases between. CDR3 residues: CASSWVDSAKNIQYF. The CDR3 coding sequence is TGTGCCAGCAGTTGGGTGGACAGCGCCAAAAACATTCAGTACTTC.

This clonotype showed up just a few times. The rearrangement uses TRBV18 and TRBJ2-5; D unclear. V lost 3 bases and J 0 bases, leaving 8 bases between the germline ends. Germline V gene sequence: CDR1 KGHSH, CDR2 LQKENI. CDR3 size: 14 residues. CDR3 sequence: CASSPRRNQETQYF. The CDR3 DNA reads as TGTGCCAGCTCACCCCGACGGAACCAAGAGACCCAGTACTTC.

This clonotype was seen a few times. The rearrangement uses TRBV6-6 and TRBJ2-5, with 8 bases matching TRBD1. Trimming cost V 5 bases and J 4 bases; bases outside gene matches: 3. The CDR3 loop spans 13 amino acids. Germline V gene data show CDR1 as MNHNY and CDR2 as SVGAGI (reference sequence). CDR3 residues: CASSTRGRETQYF. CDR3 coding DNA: TGTGCCAGCAGTACCAGGGGGCGAGAGACCCAGTACTTC.

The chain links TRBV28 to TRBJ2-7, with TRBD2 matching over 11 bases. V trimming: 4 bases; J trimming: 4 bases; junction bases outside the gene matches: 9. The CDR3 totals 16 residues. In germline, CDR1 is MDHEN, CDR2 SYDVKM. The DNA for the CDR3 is TGTGCCAGCAGTTCGTTAACTAGCGGGAGAAATTACGAGCAGTACTTC. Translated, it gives CASSSLTSGRNYEQYF.

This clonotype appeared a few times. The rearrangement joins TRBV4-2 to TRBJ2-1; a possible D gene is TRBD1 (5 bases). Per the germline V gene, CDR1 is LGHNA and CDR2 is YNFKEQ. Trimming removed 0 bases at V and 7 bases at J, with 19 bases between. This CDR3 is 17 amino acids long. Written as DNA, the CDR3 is TGTGCCAGCAGCCAAGAGGACCCCCGGGCAGGGCGTAATGAGCAGTTCTTC. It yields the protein CASSQEDPRAGRNEQFF.

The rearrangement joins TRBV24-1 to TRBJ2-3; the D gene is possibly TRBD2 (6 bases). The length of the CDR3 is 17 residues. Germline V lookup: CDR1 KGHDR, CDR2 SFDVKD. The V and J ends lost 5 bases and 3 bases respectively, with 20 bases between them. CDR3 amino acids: CATSGEDRGLWTDTQYF. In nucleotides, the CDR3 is TGTGCCACCAGTGGCGAGGATAGGGGACTCTGGACAGATACGCAGTATTTT.